A single sample gave rise to the 9 T cell receptor beta chains below, sequenced in a study of T cells after yellow fever vaccination (dated by TCRdb to between 2018 and 2020). Libraries came from 5' RACE. The data were produced on an Illumina NovaSeq 6000. Using fastp trimming at Q25 and MiXCR clonotype assembly, TCRdb reanalyzed the public sequencing data and kept in-frame beta chains. Rows matching on CDR3 protein sequence are summarized as one entry with the most common DNA and genes. This sample comprises 400,000 or so distinct CDR3 sequences, around 20% of them detected only once. The leading ten clones occupy 15% to 20% of the sample. The treatment or condition label corresponds to: live attenuated yellow fever vaccine strain. Here the sequenced sample was PBMCs, taken before the yellow fever booster vaccination. The receptors stem from a man younger than 35 who received the YFV17D yellow fever vaccine.

The rearrangement joins TRBV2 to TRBJ1-1; a weak D match, TRBD1 (6 bases). This CDR3 contains 14 residues. The germline V gene encodes CDR1 SNHLY and CDR2 FYNNEI. V gave up 7 bases and J gave up 1 base, with 13 bases separating them. The CDR3 DNA reads TGTGCCAGCACCCGGGGGGGCGGGAACACTGAAGCTTTCTTT. Residues: CASTRGGGNTEAFF.

The gene calls are TRBV4-1 and TRBJ1-3; a possible D gene is TRBD1 (5 bases). The CDR3 is 15 amino acids. Germline V gives CDR1 MGHRA, CDR2 YSYEKL. Trimming took 4 bases from V and 4 from J, leaving 14 bases between them. CDR3 DNA sequence: TGCGCCAGCAGCCGAGGGACCGCGGACGGAAACACCATATATTTT. Translating gives CASSRGTADGNTIYF.

This chain uses TRBV6-2 or TRBV6-3 with TRBJ1-5, with D possibly TRBD1 on 5 matching bases. The CDR3 has 18 residues. Trimming left V 0 bases short and J 4 bases short, with 19 bases between. Germline CDR1 MNHEY, CDR2 SVGEGT. CDR3 sequence: CASSYSSTSGWGNQPQHF. The CDR3 DNA is TGTGCCAGCAGTTACTCGAGTACGTCAGGGTGGGGTAATCAGCCCCAGCATTTT.

This clonotype turned up a few times. The chain employs TRBV7-8 and TRBJ2-3; a possible D gene is TRBD2 (6 bases). Germline V lookup: CDR1 SGHVS, CDR2 FQNEAQ. The CDR3 runs 14 residues. Trimming pared 5 bases from V and 3 bases from J, leaving 12 bases between. This chain's CDR3 is CASSMEGGTDTQYF. DNA of the CDR3: TGTGCCAGCAGCATGGAGGGCGGGACAGATACGCAGTATTTT.

This clonotype was detected only a few times. The chain links TRBV5-1 to TRBJ2-1; no clear D gene. With 0 bases removed from V and 0 bases from J, the gap between germline ends came to 10 bases. Germline V gives CDR1 SGHRS, CDR2 YFSETQ. The CDR3 runs to 16 residues. CDR3 sequence reads: CASSLVPGFSYNEQFF. Here the CDR3 DNA reads TGCGCCAGCAGCTTGGTTCCGGGCTTCTCCTACAATGAGCAGTTCTTC.

The chain uses TRBV12-3 or TRBV12-4 and TRBJ2-7, with D possibly called TRBD1 or TRBD2 (6 bases each). The CDR3 extends over 14 amino acids. Between the trimmed V and J ends, which lost 6 bases and 2 bases, there was a span of 14 bases. As DNA, the CDR3 is TGTGCCAGCAGGGACGGAGGGGGTGCCTACGAGCAGTACTTC. Its protein product is CASRDGGGAYEQYF.

The chain links TRBV18 to TRBJ1-4, with TRBD1 matching over 7 bases. Germline values: CDR1 KGHSH, CDR2 LQKENI. Germline trimming cut 3 bases from V and 7 bases from J; bases unmatched to any gene: 2. This CDR3 comprises 13 residues. This chain's CDR3 is CASSPDRAEKLFF. CDR3 bases: TGTGCCAGCTCACCTGACAGGGCTGAAAAACTGTTTTTT.

This clonotype occurred a few times. The chain is built from TRBV12-3 or TRBV12-4 and TRBJ1-1; D is unclear. With 3 bases removed from V and 7 bases from J, the gap between germline ends came to 9 bases. CDR3 size: 12 residues. The CDR3 spells CASSFVGFEAFF. The CDR3, as DNA: TGTGCCAGCAGTTTTGTGGGGTTTGAAGCTTTCTTT.

The rearrangement joins TRBV5-1 to TRBJ1-2; no firm D call. Germline CDR1 SGHRS, CDR2 YFSETQ. V was shortened by 0 bases and J by 2 bases, with 5 bases between the two germline ends. CDR3 length equals 13 residues. In DNA, the CDR3 is TGCGCCAGCAGCTTGGAACCCAACTATGGCTACACCTTC. Translating it yields CASSLEPNYGYTF.